These T cell receptor beta chains were read from a single sample in a study of human T cells and chemical hapten exposure. MiXCR was run by TCRdb on the RACE reads, yielding one entry per CDR3 protein. The sample yields some 360,000 distinct CDR3 sequences, around 5.5% seen once. Specimen: whole blood, collected in connection with sensitization to the hapten diphenylcyclopropenone (DPC). The source of these receptors is a woman aged 45-60 years with alopecia areata. Some clones in this sample may be carry-over from other donors' samples. CDR3s include the opening cysteine and the closing phenylalanine or tryptophan. A D gene is named only where the DNA matches it firmly. Expanded clones are given a class, and other clones once, few, many or no size at all.

v_call: TRBV9; clone_size: many; j_call: TRBJ2-1; d_call: NA; cdr3_nt: TGTGCCAGCAGCGTAGTGGGAGAGGAGTACAATGAGCAGTTCTTC; cdr3_aa: CASSVVGEEYNEQFF
v_call: TRBV18; clone_size: many; j_call: TRBJ1-5; d_call: TRBD1; cdr3_nt: TGTGCCAGCTCACGGGGACAGATCAATCAGCCCCAGCATTTT; cdr3_aa: CASSRGQINQPQHF
v_call: TRBV14; clone_size: NA; j_call: TRBJ1-6; d_call: NA; cdr3_nt: TGTGCCAGCAGCTGGGACATGACCAATTCACCCCTCCACTTT; cdr3_aa: CASSWDMTNSPLHF
v_call: TRBV9; clone_size: many; j_call: TRBJ1-1; d_call: NA; cdr3_nt: TGTGCCAGCAGCCCATGGGACTCCATGAACACTGAAGCTTTCTTT; cdr3_aa: CASSPWDSMNTEAFF
v_call: TRBV21-1; clone_size: NA; j_call: TRBJ1-2; d_call: NA; cdr3_nt: TGTGCCAGCAGCAAAGATGCTAACTATGGCTACACCTTC; cdr3_aa: CASSKDANYGYTF
v_call: TRBV4-2; clone_size: NA; j_call: TRBJ2-2; d_call: NA; cdr3_nt: TGTGCCAGCAGCCAAGATTTGGACCACACCGGGGAGCTGTTTTTT; cdr3_aa: CASSQDLDHTGELFF
v_call: TRBV3-1; clone_size: few; j_call: TRBJ1-1; d_call: NA; cdr3_nt: TGTGCCAGCAGCCAAGTCCAAATGTCGGTGAACACTGAAGCTTTCTTT; cdr3_aa: CASSQVQMSVNTEAFF
v_call: TRBV12-3/TRBV12-4; clone_size: few; j_call: TRBJ1-4; d_call: TRBD1; cdr3_nt: TGTGCCAGCAGTTCCCGGACAGGGGGCAACGAAAAACTGTTTTTT; cdr3_aa: CASSSRTGGNEKLFF
v_call: TRBV6-5; clone_size: few; j_call: TRBJ2-2; d_call: NA; cdr3_nt: TGTGCCAGCAGCCTACAGGCAACCGGGGAGCTGTTTTTT; cdr3_aa: CASSLQATGELFF
v_call: TRBV10-3; clone_size: few; j_call: TRBJ2-3; d_call: NA; cdr3_nt: TGTGCCATCAGTGAGTCGAGGATAAGCACAGATACGCAGTATTTT; cdr3_aa: CAISESRISTDTQYF
v_call: TRBV7-9; clone_size: few; j_call: TRBJ1-2; d_call: NA; cdr3_nt: TGTGCCAGCAGCTTGGGTATAGATCTGTTCCAACGTGGCTACACCTTC; cdr3_aa: CASSLGIDLFQRGYTF
v_call: TRBV6-5; clone_size: few; j_call: TRBJ2-3; d_call: NA; cdr3_nt: TGTGCCAGCAGTTACCATACCACAGATACGCAGTATTTT; cdr3_aa: CASSYHTTDTQYF
v_call: TRBV6-5; clone_size: many; j_call: TRBJ2-1; d_call: TRBD2; cdr3_nt: TGTGCCAGCAGTTACGCGGGGGGGAGGAATGAGCAGTTCTTC; cdr3_aa: CASSYAGGRNEQFF
v_call: TRBV5-1; clone_size: NA; j_call: TRBJ1-1; d_call: TRBD1; cdr3_nt: TGCGCCAGCAGCTTGGAGGGCAGGGGGCTGAACACTGAAGCTTTCTTT; cdr3_aa: CASSLEGRGLNTEAFF
v_call: TRBV20-1; clone_size: NA; j_call: TRBJ1-4; d_call: TRBD1; cdr3_nt: TGCAGTGCTAGAGATCGAGGGACAGGGGTTAGTGGAACTAATGAAAAACTGTTTTTT; cdr3_aa: CSARDRGTGVSGTNEKLFF
v_call: TRBV2; clone_size: NA; j_call: TRBJ1-2; d_call: NA; cdr3_nt: TGTGCCAGCAGTGTATACAGTGCCAACTATGGCTACACCTTC; cdr3_aa: CASSVYSANYGYTF
v_call: TRBV6-5; clone_size: few; j_call: TRBJ1-5; d_call: NA; cdr3_nt: TGTGCCAGCAGAGCTCAGACCGGTAGCAATCAGCCCCAGCATTTT; cdr3_aa: CASRAQTGSNQPQHF
v_call: TRBV7-6; clone_size: few; j_call: TRBJ1-2; d_call: NA; cdr3_nt: TGTGCCAGCAGCCGATCCGCATTCTATGGCTACACCTTC; cdr3_aa: CASSRSAFYGYTF
v_call: TRBV19; clone_size: many; j_call: TRBJ2-7; d_call: TRBD1; cdr3_nt: TGTGCCAGTAGTACAGGGGGAGAGCAGTACTTC; cdr3_aa: CASSTGGEQYF